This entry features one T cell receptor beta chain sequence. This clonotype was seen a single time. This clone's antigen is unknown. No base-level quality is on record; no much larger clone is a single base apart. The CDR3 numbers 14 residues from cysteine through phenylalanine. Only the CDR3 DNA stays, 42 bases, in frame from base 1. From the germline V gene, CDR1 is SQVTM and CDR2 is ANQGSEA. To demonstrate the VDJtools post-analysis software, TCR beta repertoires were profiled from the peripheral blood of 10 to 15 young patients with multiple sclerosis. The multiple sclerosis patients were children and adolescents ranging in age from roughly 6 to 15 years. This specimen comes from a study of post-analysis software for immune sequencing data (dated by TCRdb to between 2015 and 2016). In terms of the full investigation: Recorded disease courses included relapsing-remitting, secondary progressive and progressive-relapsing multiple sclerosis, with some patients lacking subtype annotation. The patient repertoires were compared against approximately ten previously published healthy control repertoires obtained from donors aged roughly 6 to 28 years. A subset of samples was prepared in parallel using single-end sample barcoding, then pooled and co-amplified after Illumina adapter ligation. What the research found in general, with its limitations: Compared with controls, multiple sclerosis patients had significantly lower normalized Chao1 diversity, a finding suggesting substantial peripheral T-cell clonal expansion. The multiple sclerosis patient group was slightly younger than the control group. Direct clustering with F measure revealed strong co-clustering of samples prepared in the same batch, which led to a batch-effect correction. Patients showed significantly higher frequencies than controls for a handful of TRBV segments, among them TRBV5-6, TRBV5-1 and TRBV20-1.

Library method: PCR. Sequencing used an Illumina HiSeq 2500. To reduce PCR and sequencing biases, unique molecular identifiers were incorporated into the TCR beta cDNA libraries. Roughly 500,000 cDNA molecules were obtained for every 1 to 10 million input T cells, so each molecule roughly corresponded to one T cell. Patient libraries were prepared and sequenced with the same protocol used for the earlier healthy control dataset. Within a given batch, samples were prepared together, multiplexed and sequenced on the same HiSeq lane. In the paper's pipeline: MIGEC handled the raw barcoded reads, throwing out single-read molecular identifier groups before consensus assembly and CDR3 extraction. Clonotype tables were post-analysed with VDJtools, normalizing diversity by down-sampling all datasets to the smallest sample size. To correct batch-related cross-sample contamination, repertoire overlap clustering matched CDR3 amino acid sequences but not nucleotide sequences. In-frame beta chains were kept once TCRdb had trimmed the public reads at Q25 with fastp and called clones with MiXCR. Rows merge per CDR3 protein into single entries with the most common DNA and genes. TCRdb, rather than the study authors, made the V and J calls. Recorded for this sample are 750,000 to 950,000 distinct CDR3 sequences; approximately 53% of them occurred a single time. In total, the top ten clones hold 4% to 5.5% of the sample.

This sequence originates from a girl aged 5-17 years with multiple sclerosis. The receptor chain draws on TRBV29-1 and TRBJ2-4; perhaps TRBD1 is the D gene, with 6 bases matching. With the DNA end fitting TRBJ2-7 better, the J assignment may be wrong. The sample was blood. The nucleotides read TGCAGCGTTTTAAGAGCAGGGGCTAGATACGAGCAGTACTTC. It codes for CSVLRAGARYEQYF.